These T cell receptor beta chains were read from a single sample in a study of cytomegalovirus exposure and HLA in healthy donors. Profiling relied on immunoSEQ multiplex PCR, and the TCRdb table lists in-frame clones only, not all of them. Among roughly 140,000 clones listed, roughly 80% were seen once. The sample comprised PBMCs. These receptors were collected from a man aged 30-40 years in good health and CMV-seropositive. Each CDR3 is given with its conserved first and last residue. D genes are given only for firm matches. The size field is filled for only some rows; it gives once, few, many or a size class.

cdr3_nt: TGTGCCATCGGGGGGGACATGAAAACCGGGGAGCTGTTTTTT
cdr3_aa: CAIGGDMKTGELFF
clone_size: .
d_call: TRBD2
j_call: TRBJ2-2
v_call: TRBV28

cdr3_nt: TGCGCCAGCAGCTTGGCGCAGGGGGCTAACTACGAGCAGTACTTC
cdr3_aa: CASSLAQGANYEQYF
clone_size: .
d_call: TRBD1
j_call: TRBJ2-7
v_call: TRBV5-1

cdr3_nt: TGCGCCAGCAGCCAACCGACTGCACTAGCGGGGGGGCCGGATACGCAGTATTTT
cdr3_aa: CASSQPTALAGGPDTQYF
clone_size: .
d_call: TRBD2
j_call: TRBJ2-3
v_call: TRBV4-1

cdr3_nt: TGTGCCTGGAATCCCGTAACCTACGAGCAGTACTTC
cdr3_aa: CAWNPVTYEQYF
clone_size: .
d_call: .
j_call: TRBJ2-7
v_call: TRBV30

cdr3_nt: TGCGCCAGCAGCCTGCCGGGACAGGGGTCCGAGCAGTACTTC
cdr3_aa: CASSLPGQGSEQYF
clone_size: once
d_call: TRBD1
j_call: TRBJ2-7
v_call: TRBV5-1

cdr3_nt: TGTGCCAGCACCAAAGGGGGACTAGCGGGGAATGAGCAGTTCTTC
cdr3_aa: CASTKGGLAGNEQFF
clone_size: .
d_call: TRBD2
j_call: TRBJ2-1
v_call: TRBV2

cdr3_nt: TGTGCCAGCTCACCGGCCGGGACAGGCACAGATACGCAGTATTTT
cdr3_aa: CASSPAGTGTDTQYF
clone_size: once
d_call: TRBD1
j_call: TRBJ2-3
v_call: TRBV18

cdr3_nt: TGTGCCAGCAGCACACAGGGGGCGGAAGCCTACGAGCAGTACTTC
cdr3_aa: CASSTQGAEAYEQYF
clone_size: once
d_call: TRBD1
j_call: TRBJ2-7
v_call: TRBV7-2

cdr3_nt: TGTGCCTGGAGTGGCCACGGAGGGGGGGGGCTAAGGACCGGGGAGCTGTTTTTT
cdr3_aa: CAWSGHGGGGLRTGELFF
clone_size: .
d_call: .
j_call: TRBJ2-2
v_call: TRBV30

cdr3_nt: TGTGCCAGCAGTCCCCTCGGGGAGGGTCGGACTGAAGCTTTCTTT
cdr3_aa: CASSPLGEGRTEAFF
clone_size: .
d_call: .
j_call: TRBJ1-1
v_call: TRBV28

cdr3_nt: TGCGCCAGCAGCTTGACAGGGGAGACTGAAGCTTTCTTT
cdr3_aa: CASSLTGETEAFF
clone_size: .
d_call: TRBD1
j_call: TRBJ1-1
v_call: TRBV5-1

cdr3_nt: TGCGCCAGCAGCCCTACGACAGGGAGGATCGGGGAGCTGTTTTTT
cdr3_aa: CASSPTTGRIGELFF
clone_size: .
d_call: .
j_call: TRBJ2-2
v_call: TRBV5-1

cdr3_nt: TGTGCCAGCAGTTTTTCCTCTTCGGGGACAGGCCTTGAAGCTTTCTTT
cdr3_aa: CASSFSSSGTGLEAFF
clone_size: .
d_call: TRBD1
j_call: TRBJ1-1
v_call: TRBV6-6

cdr3_nt: TGTGCCAGTGGAGTAGCGGGAGGAACAGATACGCAGTATTTT
cdr3_aa: CASGVAGGTDTQYF
clone_size: .
d_call: TRBD2
j_call: TRBJ2-3
v_call: TRBV28

cdr3_nt: TGTGCCTGGAGTGTACTAGCCGAGGCTTCTGGGGCCAACGTCCTGACTTTC
cdr3_aa: CAWSVLAEASGANVLTF
clone_size: .
d_call: .
j_call: TRBJ2-6
v_call: TRBV30

cdr3_nt: TGTGCCAGCAGCCCTCGACTCTATCGTAGCTCCTACAATGAGCAGTTCTTC
cdr3_aa: CASSPRLYRSSYNEQFF
clone_size: .
d_call: .
j_call: TRBJ2-1
v_call: TRBV7-2

cdr3_nt: TGTGCCAGCAGTCCGGGGGGCCATTACAATGAGCAGTTCTTC
cdr3_aa: CASSPGGHYNEQFF
clone_size: .
d_call: .
j_call: TRBJ2-1
v_call: TRBV28

cdr3_nt: TGTGCCAGCAGCTCCAGTTCTGGGGCCAACGTCCTGACTTTC
cdr3_aa: CASSSSSGANVLTF
clone_size: .
d_call: .
j_call: TRBJ2-6
v_call: TRBV7-7

cdr3_nt: TGTGCCAGCAGATCAGGGGGAAAGAACACTGAAGCTTTCTTT
cdr3_aa: CASRSGGKNTEAFF
clone_size: .
d_call: TRBD1
j_call: TRBJ1-1
v_call: TRBV6-1

cdr3_nt: TGTGCCAGCAGTATCCTAAGCTCCTATAATTCACCCCTCCACTTT
cdr3_aa: CASSILSSYNSPLHF
clone_size: few
d_call: .
j_call: TRBJ1-6
v_call: TRBV28

cdr3_nt: TGTGCTAGTGGTTTGACCGGGGGTGGGGAGCTGTTTTTT
cdr3_aa: CASGLTGGGELFF
clone_size: .
d_call: .
j_call: TRBJ2-2
v_call: TRBV12-5

cdr3_nt: TGCGCCAGCAGCACCGGGACAGGAGCCTATAATTCACCCCTCCACTTT
cdr3_aa: CASSTGTGAYNSPLHF
clone_size: .
d_call: TRBD1
j_call: TRBJ1-6
v_call: TRBV5-1

cdr3_nt: TGCGCCAGCAGGCCCGTGGGGCACTATGGCTACACCTTC
cdr3_aa: CASRPVGHYGYTF
clone_size: once
d_call: .
j_call: TRBJ1-2
v_call: TRBV4-1

cdr3_nt: TGTGCCAGCAGTGTATCCAGGGGTACCGGGGAGCTGTTTTTT
cdr3_aa: CASSVSRGTGELFF
clone_size: .
d_call: .
j_call: TRBJ2-2
v_call: TRBV2

cdr3_nt: TGTGCCAGCAGCGGACTAGCGGGAGGTTGGCGCACAGATACGCAGTATTTT
cdr3_aa: CASSGLAGGWRTDTQYF
clone_size: .
d_call: TRBD2
j_call: TRBJ2-3
v_call: TRBV2

cdr3_nt: TGTGCCACCCCCGGGACTACTAAATACGAGCAGTACTTC
cdr3_aa: CATPGTTKYEQYF
clone_size: .
d_call: TRBD2
j_call: TRBJ2-7
v_call: TRBV6-6

cdr3_nt: TGTGCCAGCAGCCGTCCAGGGAGGGTGGGAGAGACCCAGTACTTC
cdr3_aa: CASSRPGRVGETQYF
clone_size: .
d_call: TRBD2
j_call: TRBJ2-5
v_call: TRBV5-4

cdr3_nt: TGTGCCAGCAGCGTAGATCCAAACACCGGGGAGCTGTTTTTT
cdr3_aa: CASSVDPNTGELFF
clone_size: .
d_call: .
j_call: TRBJ2-2
v_call: TRBV9

cdr3_nt: TGTGCCAGCAGTTTTTTGACAGGGGGCACCGGGGAGCTGTTTTTT
cdr3_aa: CASSFLTGGTGELFF
clone_size: .
d_call: TRBD1
j_call: TRBJ2-2
v_call: TRBV6-5

cdr3_nt: TGTGCCAGCCAGCTTGCGGGACTAGCGGGGCCGGATACGCAGTATTTT
cdr3_aa: CASQLAGLAGPDTQYF
clone_size: .
d_call: TRBD2
j_call: TRBJ2-3
v_call: TRBV5-4

cdr3_nt: TGTGCCAGCAGCCAAGGGAGGACGACTGAAGCTTTCTTT
cdr3_aa: CASSQGRTTEAFF
clone_size: .
d_call: .
j_call: TRBJ1-1
v_call: TRBV4-2

cdr3_nt: TGTGCCAGCAGCAAGGGGAGGGACGTCTCCTATAATTCACCCCTCCACTTT
cdr3_aa: CASSKGRDVSYNSPLHF
clone_size: .
d_call: .
j_call: TRBJ1-6
v_call: TRBV21-1

cdr3_nt: TGTGCCAGCAGCTTGCTACAGGGGACCTACGAGCAGTACTTC
cdr3_aa: CASSLLQGTYEQYF
clone_size: once
d_call: TRBD1
j_call: TRBJ2-7
v_call: TRBV7-6

cdr3_nt: TGTGCCAGCAGCTTCGGACTAGCGGGAGGAAGGGCAGATACGCAGTATTTT
cdr3_aa: CASSFGLAGGRADTQYF
clone_size: .
d_call: TRBD2
j_call: TRBJ2-3
v_call: TRBV5-5

cdr3_nt: TGTGCCATCAGTGAGTCATCGCAGGGTCTCGGCTACACCTTC
cdr3_aa: CAISESSQGLGYTF
clone_size: .
d_call: .
j_call: TRBJ1-2
v_call: TRBV10-3

cdr3_nt: TGTGCCAGCAGCTTGGGTACAGGGAATTCACCCCTCCACTTT
cdr3_aa: CASSLGTGNSPLHF
clone_size: .
d_call: .
j_call: TRBJ1-6
v_call: TRBV7-2

cdr3_nt: TGTGCCAGCAGCCTGAGCGGGGGATCGTACAATGAGCAGTTCTTC
cdr3_aa: CASSLSGGSYNEQFF
clone_size: .
d_call: TRBD2
j_call: TRBJ2-1
v_call: TRBV14

cdr3_nt: TGCGCCAGCAGAGGACAGGGGACGTACAATGAGCAGTTCTTC
cdr3_aa: CASRGQGTYNEQFF
clone_size: .
d_call: TRBD1
j_call: TRBJ2-1
v_call: TRBV5-1

cdr3_nt: TGTGCCAGCAGCTGGAGAGAGACTAGCCCTTTCCCTAGCACAGATACGCAGTATTTT
cdr3_aa: CASSWRETSPFPSTDTQYF
clone_size: .
d_call: TRBD2
j_call: TRBJ2-3
v_call: TRBV5-6

cdr3_nt: TGTGCCAGCAGCTTAGACAGGGGCGTTGGGTTTTATGAGCAGTTCTTC
cdr3_aa: CASSLDRGVGFYEQFF
clone_size: .
d_call: TRBD1
j_call: TRBJ2-1
v_call: TRBV7-2

cdr3_nt: TGTGCCATCAGAGACAGCTCTGGGGCCAACGTCCTGACTTTC
cdr3_aa: CAIRDSSGANVLTF
clone_size: .
d_call: .
j_call: TRBJ2-6
v_call: TRBV10-3

cdr3_nt: TGTGCCACCGGGACAGCGCCTAACGAGCAGTACTTC
cdr3_aa: CATGTAPNEQYF
clone_size: .
d_call: TRBD1
j_call: TRBJ2-7
v_call: TRBV10-3

cdr3_nt: TGTGCCAGCAGCGTAGAGGGGCAGTGGGACACCGGGGAGCTGTTTTTT
cdr3_aa: CASSVEGQWDTGELFF
clone_size: .
d_call: .
j_call: TRBJ2-2
v_call: TRBV9

cdr3_nt: TGTGCCAGCAGCTTCAATGGAGGGGAAAAACTGTTTTTT
cdr3_aa: CASSFNGGEKLFF
clone_size: .
d_call: .
j_call: TRBJ1-4
v_call: TRBV11-2

cdr3_nt: TGTGCCAGCAGGGAAAATAGCGGGGGGGCCCATGAGCAGTTCTTC
cdr3_aa: CASRENSGGAHEQFF
clone_size: .
d_call: TRBD2
j_call: TRBJ2-1
v_call: TRBV6-4

cdr3_nt: TGTGCCACCAGCGGTAGCGGGCCCACAGATACGCAGTATTTT
cdr3_aa: CATSGSGPTDTQYF
clone_size: .
d_call: TRBD2
j_call: TRBJ2-3
v_call: TRBV15

cdr3_nt: TGTGCCAGCAGTATTCAGGGGCCCAATCAGCCCCAGCATTTT
cdr3_aa: CASSIQGPNQPQHF
clone_size: .
d_call: .
j_call: TRBJ1-5
v_call: TRBV6-5